What follows are 10 T cell receptor beta chains derived from one specimen sequenced in a study of T cell repertoires in cytomegalovirus infection. In TCRdb, the reads were re-called with MiXCR into one record per CDR3 protein. Among approximately 400,000 distinct CDR3 sequences, approximately 32% were seen once, and the ten largest hold about an eighth. Sequencing used PBMCs. The receptors were sampled from a human donor in good health (CMV status not recorded). Some clones in this sample may be carry-over from other donors' samples.

The rearrangement links TRBV19 to TRBJ2-5; TRBD1 matches at 7 bases. Unmatched junction bases numbered 6, after V lost 6 bases and J lost 5 bases. The CDR3 sequence is 13 residues long. CDR1 and CDR2 from the germline V gene are LNHDA and SQIVND (reference sequence). This CDR3 is CASSPDRSETQYF. The CDR3, as DNA: TGTGCCAGTAGCCCGGACAGGTCTGAGACCCAGTACTTC.

A remark on this clonotype: This may stem from a read error, because a much larger clone lies one nucleotide away. In this CDR3 the conserved last residue, phenylalanine or tryptophan, is missing, so a read error is likely. CDR3 sequence (DNA): TGTGCCAGCAGCTTACGGCTGCACTCCGCAGAGACCCAGTACTTA. It codes for CASSLRLHSAETQYL. The chain joins TRBV7-9 to TRBJ2-5, with D unclear. The V gene lost 2 bases and the J gene lost 4 bases, with 14 bases spanning the gap. Germline V CDR1 and CDR2: SEHNR, FQNEAQ (reference sequence). The CDR3 runs to 15 residues.

The chain has TRBV5-5 and TRBJ2-3, with 9 positions matching TRBD2. The J segment lost 5 bases and the V segment lost 7 bases, leaving 5 bases of the junction unmatched. CDR1 and CDR2 from the germline V gene are SGHKS and YYEKEE (reference sequence). The CDR3 is 13 amino acids. CDR3 DNA sequence: TGTGCCAGCGGCGGGGGGGCAATAGATACGCAGTATTTT. It encodes CASGGGAIDTQYF.

As regards this clonotype: A single base separates this from a much larger clone, so it may be a read error. The chain links TRBV7-6 to TRBJ2-1; D perhaps matches TRBD1 (6 bases). The CDR3 is 16 residues long. Trimming cost V 3 bases and J 7 bases, with 19 bases left between them. Germline CDR1 is SGHVS and CDR2 is FNYEAQ. In DNA form, the CDR3 reads TGTGCCAGCAGCTTTTACGGGACATGGACTTCGAATGAGCAGTTCTTC. Translating it yields CASSFYGTWTSNEQFF.

This clonotype was counted only a few times. This chain links TRBV19 with TRBJ2-2, with 9 nucleotides matching TRBD2. Trimming removed 4 bases from V and 0 bases from J; junction bases left unmatched: 3. The CDR3 is made up of 16 amino acids. Germline loops: CDR1 LNHDA, CDR2 SQIVND (reference sequence). The CDR3 coding sequence is TGTGCCAGTAGTAGGGTAGCGGGGGCGAACACCGGGGAGCTGTTTTTT. Protein sequence: CASSRVAGANTGELFF. The full variable domain, in which reference TRBV19 and TRBJ2-2 provide the parts outside the CDR3, is DGGITQSPKYLFRKEGQNVTLSCEQNLNHDAMYWYRQDPGQGLRLIYYSQIVNDFQKGDIAEGYSVSREKKESFPLTVTSAQKNPTAFYLCASSRVAGANTGELFFGEGSRLTVL.

A remark on this clonotype: A much larger clone is a single base away; this may be a read error. The gene calls are TRBV7-8 and TRBJ1-1; D unclear. Germline lookup yields CDR1 SGHVS and CDR2 FQNEAQ. Trimming took 4 bases from V and 0 from J, leaving 6 bases between them. CDR3 length equals 13 residues. Here the CDR3 DNA reads TGTGCCAGCAGCTCAGAGATGAACACTGAAGCTTTCTTT. Its translation is CASSSEMNTEAFF. Supplemented by reference TRBV7-8 and TRBJ1-1, the full variable domain reads GAGVSQSPRYKVAKRGQDVALRCDPISGHVSLFWYQQALGQGPEFLTYFQNEAQLDKSGLPSDRFFAERPEGSVSTLKIQRTQQEDSAVYLCASSSEMNTEAFFGQGTRLTVV.

The gene calls are TRBV14 and TRBJ1-1; no firm D call. The CDR3 is made up of 14 amino acids. Germline values: CDR1 SGHDN, CDR2 FVKESK. V shed 1 base and J shed 5 bases, with 11 bases lying between them. The CDR3 coding sequence is TGTGCCAGCAGCCAAGTATACGGAGGTACTGAAGCTTTCTTT. Translating it yields CASSQVYGGTEAFF.

The chain employs TRBV18 and TRBJ2-6; D is unresolved. The germline V gene encodes CDR1 KGHSH and CDR2 LQKENI. With 4 bases removed from V and 1 base from J, the gap between germline ends came to 5 bases. The CDR3 runs to 14 residues. Written as DNA, the CDR3 is TGTGCCAGCTCACGGGTTTCTGGGGCCAACGTCCTGACTTTC. It is translated as CASSRVSGANVLTF.

This clonotype has a count of ten or more. V and J are TRBV11-2 and TRBJ2-1, with 7 positions matching TRBD2. Germline-derived CDR1 and CDR2 are SGHAT and FQNNGV. This CDR3 is 14 amino acids long. J was trimmed by 8 bases and V by 3 bases; bases with no gene match: 7. The CDR3 reads CASSFDPRGDEQFF. For the CDR3, the DNA is TGTGCCAGCAGCTTCGACCCCCGGGGGGATGAGCAGTTCTTC.

J is TRBJ2-5 and V is TRBV5-1; 11 bases match TRBD2. Per the germline V gene, CDR1 is SGHRS and CDR2 is YFSETQ. There are 17 residues in the CDR3. J lost 5 bases, V lost 4 bases, and 13 bases had no gene match. CDR3: CASSPGLAATAAETQYF. The CDR3 DNA is TGCGCCAGCAGCCCGGGACTAGCGGCCACAGCTGCGGAGACCCAGTACTTC.